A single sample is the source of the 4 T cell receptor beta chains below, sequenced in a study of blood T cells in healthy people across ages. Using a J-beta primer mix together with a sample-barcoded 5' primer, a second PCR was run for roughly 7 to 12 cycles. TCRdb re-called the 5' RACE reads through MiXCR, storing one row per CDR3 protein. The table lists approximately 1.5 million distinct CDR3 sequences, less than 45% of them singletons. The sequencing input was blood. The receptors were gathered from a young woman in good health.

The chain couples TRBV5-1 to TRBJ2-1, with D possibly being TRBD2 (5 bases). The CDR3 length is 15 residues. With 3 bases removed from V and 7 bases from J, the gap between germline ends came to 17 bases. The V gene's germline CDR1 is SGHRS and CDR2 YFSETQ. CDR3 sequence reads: CASSSRTLLLNEQFF. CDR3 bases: TGCGCCAGCAGCTCCCGGACTCTTTTATTGAATGAGCAGTTCTTC.

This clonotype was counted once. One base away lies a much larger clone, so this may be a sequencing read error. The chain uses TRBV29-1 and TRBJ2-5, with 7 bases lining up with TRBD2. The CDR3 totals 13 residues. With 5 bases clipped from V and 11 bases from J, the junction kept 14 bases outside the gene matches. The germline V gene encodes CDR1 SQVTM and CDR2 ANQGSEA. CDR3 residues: CSVRGRAYNEQYF. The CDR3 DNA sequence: TGCAGCGTTCGAGGGAGGGCCTACAATGAGCAGTACTTC.

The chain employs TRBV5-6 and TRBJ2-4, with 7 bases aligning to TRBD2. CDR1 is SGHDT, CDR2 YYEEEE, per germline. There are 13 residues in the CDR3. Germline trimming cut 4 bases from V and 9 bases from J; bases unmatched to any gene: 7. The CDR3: CASSAGLEAIQYF. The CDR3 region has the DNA TGTGCCAGCAGCGCCGGACTAGAGGCCATTCAGTACTTC.

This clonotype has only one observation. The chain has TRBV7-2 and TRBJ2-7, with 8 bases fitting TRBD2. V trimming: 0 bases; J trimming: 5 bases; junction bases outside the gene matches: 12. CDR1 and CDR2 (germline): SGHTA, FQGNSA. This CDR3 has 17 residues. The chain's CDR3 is CTSSLASGTSGSNEQYF. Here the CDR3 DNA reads TGTACCAGCAGCTTAGCCTCCGGGACGAGCGGGAGTAACGAGCAGTACTTC. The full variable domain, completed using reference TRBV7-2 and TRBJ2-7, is GAGVSQSPSNKVTEKGKDVELRCDPISGHTALYWYRQSLGQGLEFLIYFQGNSAPDKSGLPSDRFSAERTGGSVSTLTIQRTQQEDSAVYLCTSSLASGTSGSNEQYFGPGTRLTVT.